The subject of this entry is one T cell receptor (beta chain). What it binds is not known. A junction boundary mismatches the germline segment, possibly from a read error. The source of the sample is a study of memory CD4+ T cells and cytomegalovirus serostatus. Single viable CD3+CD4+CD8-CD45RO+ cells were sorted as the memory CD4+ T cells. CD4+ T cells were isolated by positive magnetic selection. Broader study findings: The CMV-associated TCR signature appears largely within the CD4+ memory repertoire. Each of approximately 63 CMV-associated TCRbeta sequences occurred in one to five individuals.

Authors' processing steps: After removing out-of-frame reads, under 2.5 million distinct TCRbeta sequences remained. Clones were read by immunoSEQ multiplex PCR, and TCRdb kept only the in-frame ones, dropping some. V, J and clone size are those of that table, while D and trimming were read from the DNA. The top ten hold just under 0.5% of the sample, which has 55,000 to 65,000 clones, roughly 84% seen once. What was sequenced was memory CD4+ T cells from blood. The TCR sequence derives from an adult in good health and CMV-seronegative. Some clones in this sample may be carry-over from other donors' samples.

This CDR3 reads CATSSGLAGGRNF. In nucleotides, the CDR3 is TGTGCCACCAGCAGTGGACTAGCGGGAGGGCGCAACTTC. J is TRBJ2-7 and V is TRBV15, with TRBD2 matching over 15 bases. Germline values: CDR1 LNHNV, CDR2 YYDKDF (reference sequence). The CDR3 extends over 13 amino acids.